This T cell receptor (beta chain) was identified in a study of identical twins. The CDR3 has 14 residues. V lost 7 bases, J lost 3 bases, and 4 bases stayed unmatched. Per the germline V gene, CDR1 is KGHSH and CDR2 is LQKENI. MiXCR was run by TCRdb on the 5' RACE reads, yielding one entry per CDR3 protein. The sample gives 520,000 or so distinct CDR3 sequences, 22% of which show up once; approximately 0.95% is in the top ten. These data are also associated with another study on T cells expressing NK-cell markers.

The TCR was taken from a woman aged 18-29 years in good health. The chain has TRBV18 and TRBJ2-3; 10 bases map to TRBD1. Sequencing was carried out using CD4+ T cells sorted from blood. CDR3 in amino acids: CASWDRGATDTQYF. CDR3 nucleotide sequence: TGTGCCAGCTGGGACAGGGGCGCGACAGATACGCAGTATTTT.